This TCR beta chain was recorded in a study of blood T cells in healthy people across ages. Combining a sample-barcoded 5' primer with a J-beta primer mix, a second PCR ran for roughly 7 to 11 cycles. Each cDNA was tagged by a template-switch adaptor containing 12 random nucleotides. TCRdb ran MiXCR on the 5' RACE reads and lists one entry per CDR3 protein. The sample lists 1.4 million or so distinct CDR3 sequences, 40% to 45% occurring once. Study-level findings and limits: A roughly linear fall in TCR beta diversity per million T cells was seen with increasing age. Estimates of diversity drawn from one million T cells were considered underestimates. Donor CMV status, an unknown factor, possibly confounded changes in expanded clonotypes.

This CDR3 is 12 amino acids long. Germline trimming cut 8 bases from V and 6 bases from J; bases unmatched to any gene: 5. The germline CDR1 and CDR2 sequences are SGHTA and FQGNSA. With respect to this clonotype: What it recognizes is unknown.

Sequenced input: blood. This chain joins TRBV7-2 and TRBJ2-3; TRBD1 agrees at 7 bases. This clonotype was sampled from a young woman in good health. CDR3 DNA: TGTGCCAGCCGCCCACAGGGGGATACGCAGTATTTT. Translation gives CASRPQGDTQYF.